Listed here are 30 T cell receptor beta chains from one sample, sequenced in a study of blood T cell repertoires in COVID-19. Here immunoSEQ multiplex PCR was the method, and the copy in TCRdb shows in-frame clones only, minus some. The sample contains about 330,000 clones, roughly 90% of which appear only once. Sequencing was done on a sample of PBMCs or T cells enriched from blood (not recorded which). All receptors come from a woman aged 25 to 39 who had recovered from COVID-19.

This sequence joins TRBV7-9 and TRBJ2-3, with 12 bases fitting TRBD2. The CDR3 totals 17 residues. Germline CDR1 SEHNR, CDR2 FQNEAQ (reference sequence). After removal of 3 bases from V and 2 bases from J, the junction contained 6 bases not matched to a gene. This CDR3 reads CASSLRGLAGSTDTQYF. DNA for the CDR3: TGTGCCAGCAGCTTGAGGGGACTAGCGGGTTCCACAGATACGCAGTATTTT.

In the case of this clone: Other DNA sequences of this sample code for an identical CDR3. V usage is TRBV5-1 and J usage is TRBJ1-3; D ambiguous. Trimming removed 0 bases from V and 4 bases from J, with 8 bases in between. The length of the CDR3 is 14 residues. Looked up from germline, CDR1 is SGHRS and CDR2 is YFSETQ. The CDR3 loop is CASSLAGMGNTIYF. For the CDR3, the DNA is TGCGCCAGCAGCTTGGCCGGTATGGGAAACACCATATATTTT.

This chain links TRBV10-2 with TRBJ1-1, with D maybe TRBD1 (5 bases). The CDR3 length is 14 residues. V was cut by 1 base and J by 4 bases, with 10 bases left in between. CDR1 and CDR2 from the germline V gene are WSHSY and SAAADI. CDR3 nucleotides: TGCGCCAGCAGTGAGTTTACAGGTTTCACTGAAGCTTTCTTT. Translated, it gives CASSEFTGFTEAFF.

The chain carries TRBV4-1 and TRBJ1-5; D perhaps matches TRBD1 (5 bases). The CDR3 contains 14 residues. The ends were cut back, 0 bases at V and 12 bases at J, with 15 bases in the middle. CDR1 and CDR2 (germline): MGHRA, YSYEKL. CDR3 loop: CASSQEGEVGDQHF. The CDR3 nucleotides are TGCGCCAGCAGCCAAGAGGGGGAGGTAGGAGACCAGCATTTT.

The chain carries TRBV4-1 and TRBJ2-7; no definite D call. Germline assignment: CDR1 MGHRA and CDR2 YSYEKL. The CDR3 is 15 amino acids. The V and J ends lost 0 bases and 0 bases respectively, with 9 bases between them. CDR3 nucleotides: TGCGCCAGCAGCCAAGAACTAACCTACTCCTACGAGCAGTACTTC. Translation: CASSQELTYSYEQYF.

This chain connects TRBV27 to TRBJ2-3; TRBD1 aligns across 7 bases. CDR3 length equals 14 residues. Germline values: CDR1 MNHEY, CDR2 SMNVEV (reference sequence). Unmatched junction bases numbered 6, after V lost 8 bases and J lost 1 base. In DNA, the CDR3 is TGTGCCAGCGGGTGGACAGGCGGCACAGATACGCAGTATTTT. Translated, it gives CASGWTGGTDTQYF.

This clone was seen once. The V call is TRBV5-1, the J call TRBJ1-2, with no clear D. The CDR3 totals 14 residues. Germline V gives CDR1 SGHRS, CDR2 YFSETQ. Trimming took 0 bases from V and 1 from J, leaving 7 bases between them. The chain's CDR3 is CASSLGSINYGYTF. In DNA, the CDR3 is TGCGCCAGCAGCTTGGGCAGTATTAACTATGGCTACACCTTC.

V usage is TRBV6-5 and J usage is TRBJ1-6; TRBD1 aligns across 11 bases. V was pared by 4 bases and J by 7 bases, with 6 bases of the junction left unmatched. The CDR3 is 16 residues long. CDR1 MNHEY and CDR2 SVGAGI come from the germline V gene. Here the CDR3 reads CASSSLGTGGNSPLHF. DNA for the CDR3: TGTGCCAGCAGTTCATTAGGGACAGGGGGAAATTCACCCCTCCACTTT.

The J gene is TRBJ2-1, the V gene TRBV3-1 (or the pseudogene TRBV3-2); 9 positions agree with TRBD1. The CDR3 runs to 15 residues. Germline V gives CDR1 LGHDT, CDR2 YNNKEL (reference sequence). V lost 1 base to trimming and J lost 2 bases; unmatched junction nucleotides: 0. The CDR3 reads CASSQGQGAYNEQFF. CDR3 DNA: TGTGCCAGCAGCCAAGGACAGGGGGCCTACAATGAGCAGTTCTTC.

V is TRBV18 and J is TRBJ2-7; D gene unclear. Trimming took 0 bases from V and 3 from J, leaving 9 bases between them. There are 14 residues in the CDR3. Germline V CDR1 and CDR2: KGHSH, LQKENI. CDR3: CASSPPSRHYEQYF. CDR3 nucleotide sequence: TGTGCCAGCTCACCACCAAGCAGGCACTACGAGCAGTACTTC.

This clone was seen only a few times. This chain joins TRBV3-1 (or the pseudogene TRBV3-2) and TRBJ1-3; D not certain. Germline CDR1 LGHDT, CDR2 YNNKEL (reference sequence). Trimming shortened V by 0 bases and J by 1 base, and 7 bases separated the two germline ends. This CDR3 is 15 amino acids long. CDR3 in amino acids: CASSQDLTSGNTIYF. In DNA form, the CDR3 reads TGTGCCAGCAGCCAAGACCTAACGTCTGGAAACACCATATATTTT.

The V call is TRBV6-5, the J call TRBJ1-4; weak D call: TRBD1 (5 bases). V lost 4 bases to trimming and J lost 7 bases, with 13 bases between them. This CDR3 has 14 residues. Looked up from germline, CDR1 is MNHEY and CDR2 is SVGAGI. CDR3 DNA sequence: TGTGCCAGCAGTTCCAGGGATCGATCTGAAAAACTGTTTTTT. Its translation is CASSSRDRSEKLFF.

The V call is TRBV6-2 or TRBV6-3, the J call TRBJ2-2; D is perhaps TRBD1 (6 bases). The CDR3 covers 17 residues. Trimming stripped 6 bases from V and 5 bases from J, with 22 bases between. The germline V gene encodes CDR1 MNHEY and CDR2 SVGEGT. CDR3 sequence (DNA): TGTGCCAGCAGCTATGTTAAACGGGACACCAGTACCGGGGAGCTGTTTTTT. Translating gives CASSYVKRDTSTGELFF.

This clone was detected only once. This rearrangement joins TRBV5-4 to TRBJ2-7; TRBD1 matches at 8 bases. V was pared by 4 bases and J by 7 bases, with 7 bases of the junction left unmatched. Germline V lookup: CDR1 SGHNT, CDR2 YYREEE (reference sequence). This CDR3 comprises 13 residues. CDR3: CASSRQGFEEQYF. In nucleotides, the CDR3 is TGTGCCAGCAGCCGACAGGGGTTTGAGGAGCAGTACTTC.

The chain carries TRBV15 and TRBJ2-7, with 8 bases fitting TRBD1. The germline gives CDR1 LNHNV, CDR2 YYDKDF (reference sequence). The V gene end was trimmed by 5 bases and the J gene end by 2 bases; junction bases not matched to a gene: 2. The CDR3 extends over 13 amino acids. As DNA, the CDR3 is TGTGCCACCAGCTTGACAGGGGCCTACGAGCAGTACTTC. Its translation: CATSLTGAYEQYF. The whole variable domain, remainder taken from reference TRBV15 and TRBJ2-7, is DAMVIQNPRYQVTQFGKPVTLSCSQTLNHNVMYWYQQKSSQAPKLLFHYYDKDFNNEADTPDNFQSRRPNTSFCFLDIRSPGLGDTAMYLCATSLTGAYEQYFGPGTRLTVT.

The chain links TRBV7-9 to TRBJ2-2; a weak D match, TRBD2 (5 bases). With 0 bases removed from V and 4 bases from J, the gap between germline ends came to 12 bases. Germline V gene data show CDR1 as SEHNR and CDR2 as FQNEAQ (reference sequence). The CDR3 is 16 residues long. DNA for the CDR3: TGTGCCAGCAGCTTAGCGCTCAGGACTGCCACCGGGGAGCTGTTTTTT. As protein: CASSLALRTATGELFF.

CDR3 nucleotide sequence: TGCAGCGTTGTGTTCCTCGGGTACGAGCAGTACTTC. Protein: CSVVFLGYEQYF. The J gene is TRBJ2-7, the V gene TRBV29-1, with D unclear. V was trimmed by 4 bases and J by 4 bases, leaving 11 bases between them. This CDR3 comprises 12 residues. Germline CDR1 reads SQVTM; CDR2 reads ANQGSEA.

This chain uses TRBV6-6 with TRBJ2-7, with a tentative D call TRBD2 (5 bases). Germline CDR1 and CDR2: MNHNY and SVGAGI (reference sequence). Trimming removed 4 bases from V and 7 bases from J, with 11 bases in between. This CDR3 comprises 12 residues. CDR3 bases: TGTGCCAGCAGTTCCCCCGGAGGAGAGCAGTACTTC. Residues: CASSSPGGEQYF.

The chain links TRBV15 to TRBJ1-1; D gene ambiguous. This CDR3 has 14 amino acids. Germline values: CDR1 LNHNV, CDR2 YYDKDF (reference sequence). Trimming removed 3 bases at V and 0 bases at J, with 8 bases between. The CDR3 DNA reads as TGTGCCACCAGCAGGAGGGAGATGAACACTGAAGCTTTCTTT. Translating gives CATSRREMNTEAFF.

V gene TRBV5-5 combines with J gene TRBJ1-1; TRBD1 matches 7 bases. The CDR3 contains 14 residues. Trimming took 4 bases from V and 2 from J; bases not matched to a gene: 5. CDR1 is SGHKS and CDR2 is YYEKEE in the germline V gene (reference sequence). The chain's CDR3 is CASSTRTGNTEAFF. DNA for the CDR3: TGTGCCAGCAGCACCCGGACAGGAAACACTGAAGCTTTCTTT.

The CDR3 DNA sequence: TGTGCCAGCCAACAGTCCTCTGGAAACACCATATATTTT. Translating gives CASQQSSGNTIYF. The chain links TRBV30 to TRBJ1-3, with no clear D. CDR3 size: 13 residues. The V gene's germline CDR1 is GTSNPN and CDR2 SVGIG (reference sequence). Trimming shortened V by 8 bases and J by 0 bases, and 11 bases separated the two germline ends.

This chain connects TRBV24-1 to TRBJ2-1, with TRBD1 matching over 8 bases. With 3 bases clipped from V and 2 bases from J, the junction kept 8 bases outside the gene matches. The CDR3 is made up of 17 amino acids. CDR1 is KGHDR, CDR2 SFDVKD, per germline. The chain's CDR3 is CATSDSRGRKTYNEQFF. CDR3 DNA sequence: TGTGCCACCAGTGATAGCAGGGGGCGGAAAACCTACAATGAGCAGTTCTTC.

This clone was seen just once. The chain recombines TRBV5-5 with TRBJ2-7, with 10 bases identical to TRBD1. Germline CDR1 and CDR2: SGHKS and YYEKEE (reference sequence). V gave up 3 bases and J gave up 2 bases; unmatched junction bases: 8. The CDR3 has 16 amino acids. This chain's CDR3 is CASSSHLGQGAYEQYF. CDR3 bases: TGTGCCAGCAGCTCCCACCTCGGACAGGGGGCCTACGAGCAGTACTTC.

The V and J genes are TRBV5-1 and TRBJ1-1, with D perhaps matching TRBD1 (6 bases). Trimming removed 0 bases at V and 7 bases at J, with 13 bases between. The CDR3 is 14 amino acids. Germline CDR1 SGHRS, CDR2 YFSETQ. The CDR3, as DNA: TGCGCCAGCAGCTTGGACAGGGCGCAGGGTGAAGCTTTCTTT. This encodes CASSLDRAQGEAFF.

This CDR3 is CASSLVGTGVNTEAFF. In DNA, the CDR3 is TGCGCCAGCAGCTTAGTCGGGACAGGGGTGAACACTGAAGCTTTCTTT. The V and J genes are TRBV5-1 and TRBJ1-1, with 10 nucleotides matching TRBD1. The CDR3 sequence is 16 residues long. V shed 2 bases, J shed 0 bases, and the junction held 4 bases outside the gene matches. CDR1 and CDR2 from the germline V gene are SGHRS and YFSETQ.

This sequence joins TRBV19 and TRBJ1-1, with TRBD1 matching over 8 bases. J was trimmed by 2 bases and V by 5 bases; bases with no gene match: 1. Looked up from germline, CDR1 is LNHDA and CDR2 is SQIVND (reference sequence). The CDR3 is 13 residues long. CDR3 sequence reads: CASSGQGNTEAFF. The CDR3 DNA follows: TGTGCCAGTAGTGGACAGGGCAACACTGAAGCTTTCTTT.

The V call is TRBV7-2, the J call TRBJ1-6, with no clear D. The CDR3 length is 16 residues. V was shortened by 1 base and J by 5 bases, with 12 bases between the two germline ends. CDR1 and CDR2 (germline): SGHTA, FQGNSA. CDR3 nucleotide sequence: TGTGCCAGCAGCTTAGGACTAACCGACAATAATTCACCCCTCCACTTT. As protein: CASSLGLTDNNSPLHF.

The chain employs TRBV5-4 and TRBJ2-7; weak D call: TRBD2 (6 bases). The length of the CDR3 is 12 residues. Germline V gives CDR1 SGHNT, CDR2 YYREEE (reference sequence). The V end was cut by 4 bases, the J end by 3 bases, with 8 bases between. CDR3 residues: CASSIGGYEQYF. The CDR3 DNA reads TGTGCCAGCAGCATCGGGGGCTACGAGCAGTACTTC.

The chain combines TRBV14 with TRBJ2-7; D not resolved. Trimming left V 2 bases short and J 2 bases short, with 10 bases between. This CDR3 is 14 amino acids long. CDR1 SGHDN and CDR2 FVKESK come from the germline V gene. DNA for the CDR3: TGTGCCAGCAGCCAATCATTTAGTCCCTACGAGCAGTACTTC. Translating it yields CASSQSFSPYEQYF.

This chain connects TRBV5-6 to TRBJ2-1; 8 positions agree with TRBD2. V lost 3 bases, J lost 6 bases, and 14 bases stayed unmatched. Germline CDR1 SGHDT, CDR2 YYEEEE. The CDR3 is made up of 17 amino acids. CDR3 residues: CASSSPGTRGKGNEQFF. The CDR3 DNA sequence: TGTGCCAGCAGCTCCCCCGGGACTAGAGGAAAGGGCAATGAGCAGTTCTTC. Full variable domain (remainder filled in from reference TRBV5-6 and TRBJ2-1): DAGVTQSPTHLIKTRGQQVTLRCSPKSGHDTVSWYQQALGQGPQFIFQYYEEEERQRGNFPDRFSGHQFPNYSSELNVNALLLGDSALYLCASSSPGTRGKGNEQFFGPGTRLTVL.